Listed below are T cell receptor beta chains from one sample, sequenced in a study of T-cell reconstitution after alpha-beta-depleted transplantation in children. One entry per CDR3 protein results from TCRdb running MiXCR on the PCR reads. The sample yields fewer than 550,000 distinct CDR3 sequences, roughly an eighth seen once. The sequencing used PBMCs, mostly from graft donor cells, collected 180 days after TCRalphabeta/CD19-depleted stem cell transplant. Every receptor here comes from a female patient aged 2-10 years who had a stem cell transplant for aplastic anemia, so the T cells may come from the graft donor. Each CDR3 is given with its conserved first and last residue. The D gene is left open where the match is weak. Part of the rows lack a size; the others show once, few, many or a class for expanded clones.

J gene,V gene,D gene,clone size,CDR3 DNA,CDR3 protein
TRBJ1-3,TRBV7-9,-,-,TGTGCCAGCAGCTTTGACAGGACGAGCTCTGGAAACACCATATATTTT,CASSFDRTSSGNTIYF
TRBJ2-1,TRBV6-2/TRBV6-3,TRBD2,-,TGTGCCAGCAGTTACCCAGGGAGGGCCCCGATCAATGAGCAGTTCTTC,CASSYPGRAPINEQFF
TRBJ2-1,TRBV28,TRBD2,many,TGTGCCAGCAGTCCCCACCGACTAGCGTGGTACAATGAGCAGTTCTTC,CASSPHRLAWYNEQFF
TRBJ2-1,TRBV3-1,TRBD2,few,TGTGCCAGCAGCCAAGAGAGTAGCGGGAGGGCCCATGAGCAGTTCTTC,CASSQESSGRAHEQFF
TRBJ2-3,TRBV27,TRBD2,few,TGTGCCAGCACCACTACCGCTAGCGGGAGCACAGATACGCAGTATTTT,CASTTTASGSTDTQYF
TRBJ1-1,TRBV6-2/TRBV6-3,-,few,TGTGCCAGCAACCGGTGGGCCAACACTGAAGCTTTCTTT,CASNRWANTEAFF
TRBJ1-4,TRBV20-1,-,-,TGCAGTGCTAGTGGAGGCGCAGGGACTGAAAAACTGTTTTTT,CSASGGAGTEKLFF
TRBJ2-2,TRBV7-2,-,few,TGTGCCAGCAGCCAATACCCTGCTAGCCCCGGGGAGCTGTTTTTT,CASSQYPASPGELFF
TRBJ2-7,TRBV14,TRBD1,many,TGTGCCAGCAGCCAACTATTGGGACAGAGCTCCTACGAGCAGTACTTC,CASSQLLGQSSYEQYF
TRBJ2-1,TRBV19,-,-,TGTGCCAGTAGTATGAGGGGCACAGGGACCTACAATGAGCAGTTCTTC,CASSMRGTGTYNEQFF
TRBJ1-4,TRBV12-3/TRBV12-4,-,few,TGTGCCAGCAGTTCCCCCGGTGGTGCAACTAATGAAAAACTGTTTTTT,CASSSPGGATNEKLFF
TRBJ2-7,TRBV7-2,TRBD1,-,TGTGCCAGCAGCCCGCCCGGGACAGAGTCCTACGAGCAGTACTTC,CASSPPGTESYEQYF
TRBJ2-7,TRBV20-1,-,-,TGCAGTGCTAGTCACGGATACGAGCAGTACTTC,CSASHGYEQYF
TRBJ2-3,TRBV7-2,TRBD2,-,TGTGCCAGCAGCTCGCCACAACTAGCGGGACTAACAGATACGCAGTATTTT,CASSSPQLAGLTDTQYF
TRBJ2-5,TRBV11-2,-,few,TGTGCCAGCAGGGGACGGTCCCAAGAGACCCAGTACTTC,CASRGRSQETQYF
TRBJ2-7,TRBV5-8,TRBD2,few,TGTGCCAGCAGCTCACTCGGGACTAGCGGGAGCAACGAGCAGTACTTC,CASSSLGTSGSNEQYF
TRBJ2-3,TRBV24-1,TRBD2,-,TGTGCCACCAGTGATTTGACGCGGGAGTGGGGAAATACGCAGTATTTT,CATSDLTREWGNTQYF
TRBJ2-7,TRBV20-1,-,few,TGCAGTGCCCAGGTGGACAGTCCCTCCTACGAGCAGTACTTC,CSAQVDSPSYEQYF
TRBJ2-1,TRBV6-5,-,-,TGTGCCAGCAGGTCACCCGTACCTGAGCAGTTCTTC,CASRSPVPEQFF
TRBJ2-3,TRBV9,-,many,TGTGCCAGCAGCGGGACTAGCACAGATACGCAGTATTTT,CASSGTSTDTQYF
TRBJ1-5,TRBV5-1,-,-,TGCGCCAGCAGCTTGGGTACAGGATCCTATAGCAATCAGCCCCAGCATTTT,CASSLGTGSYSNQPQHF
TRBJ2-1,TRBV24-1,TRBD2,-,TGTGCCACCAGTGATTTGCATGGTAGCGGGGACAATGAGCAGTTCTTC,CATSDLHGSGDNEQFF